The clone carrying this TCR beta chain showed up just a few times. This sample was included in a study of T cells after yellow fever vaccination. Germline loops: CDR1 SGHTA, CDR2 FQGNSA. The CDR3 consists of 15 residues. Trimming cost V 5 bases and J 0 bases; bases outside gene matches: 4. TCRdb passed the 5' RACE reads through MiXCR, listing each CDR3 protein once. Of some 550,000 distinct CDR3 sequences in the sample, under 25% were seen once. V gene TRBV7-2 combines with J gene TRBJ1-3; the match to TRBD1 covers 7 bases. This sequence originates from a man between 25 and 39 years old who received the YFV17D yellow fever vaccine. Sequenced here: PBMCs, sampled 15 days after the yellow fever booster vaccination. CDR3 coding DNA: TGTGCCAGCAGCCCCGGGACAGCCTCTGGAAACACCATATATTTT. As protein: CASSPGTASGNTIYF.